This TCR beta chain was profiled in a study of OX40 agonist ivuxolimab in advanced cancers. Study-level background: Each dose-escalation patient presented with hepatocellular carcinoma, melanoma, renal cell or head and neck cancer. Two cutaneous melanoma patients and one hepatocellular carcinoma patient, three in all, had partial responses.

Details on this clone: Antigen specificity is unknown.

Study results and limitations: CD4+ and CD8+ T cells in blood underwent clonal expansion by week 6 at 0.1 to 3.0 mg/kg.

The data were produced by immunoSEQ multiplex PCR, yet TCRdb's version contains in-frame clones alone and is incomplete. The repertoire holds approximately 60,000 clones, with approximately 80% as singletons. There are 15 residues in the CDR3. From germline, CDR1 is GTSNPN and CDR2 SVGIG (reference sequence). The ends were cut back, 2 bases at V and 4 bases at J, with 15 bases in the middle. This chain joins TRBV30 and TRBJ1-3; D perhaps matches TRBD1 (6 bases). The sequencing here drew on CD4+ or CD8+ T cells sorted from blood, taken in a trial of the OX40 agonist ivuxolimab. The sequence was obtained from an adult with an advanced solid tumor such as melanoma, head and neck, liver or kidney cancer. The CDR3 reads CAWSPSGTKGNTIYF. In DNA, the CDR3 is TGTGCCTGGAGTCCATCCGGGACAAAGGGAAACACCATATATTTT.